This TCR beta chain is drawn from a study of blood T cell repertoires in COVID-19. About the study: Acute-phase and convalescent COVID-19 samples originated in the United States, Italy and Spain. PBMCs, B-cell-depleted T cells, or T cells were the source of the cDNA or gDNA that made up the material.

Per the authors' pipeline: Amplification of reference gene primers provided the estimated nucleated cell counts. Clones were sequenced by immunoSEQ multiplex PCR, and TCRdb holds only the in-frame ones, with some missing. Clone size and V and J calls were adopted from that table, with D and trimming inferred from the DNA. The sample has 65,000 to 95,000 clones; around 90% are singletons. The clonotype originates from a man aged 25 to 40 with acute or convalescent COVID-19. Sequencing was carried out using peripheral blood.

CDR3 protein: CASSVASAGVEEKLFF. CDR3 DNA: TGTGCCAGCAGCGTAGCGTCGGCAGGGGTGGAAGAAAAACTGTTTTTT. The chain has TRBV9 and TRBJ1-4, with a possible D match to TRBD1 (6 bases). V was cut by 0 bases and J by 8 bases, with 17 bases left in between. Per the germline V gene, CDR1 is SGDLS and CDR2 is YYNGEE. There are 16 residues in the CDR3.